This TCR beta chain derives from a study of identical twins (dated by TCRdb to the mid-2010s). In terms of the full investigation: To test whether fetal clonotypes persist, the study used deep sequencing on TCR alpha and beta repertoires from monozygotic twins, unrelated adults of various ages, and cord blood. To rule out contamination, replicate twin experiments were performed at different times with different library preparation protocols.

Every donor was a healthy Caucasian. The twin cohort consisted of three pairs of female monozygotic twins, all aged roughly 18 to 29 years. Positive isolation kits from Invitrogen were used to isolate CD4+ and CD8+ T cell populations. Broader findings and caveats from the paper: Because the same donors could not be followed over many years, conclusions were based on cross-sectional statistical analysis. Out-of-frame TCR alpha sequences shared between twins showed an excess of low generation-probability sequences compared with coincidental sharing between unrelated individuals. In monozygotic twins, out-of-frame TCR alpha sharing was systematically underestimated by recombination models, although the models agreed with sharing between unrelated individuals. Invariant T cells such as MAIT and iNKT could partly confound zero-insertion analyses, though diverse VJ usage argued against this for most clonotypes. The excess sharing between twins in beta out-of-frame sequences was weaker because fewer shared sequences reduced the signal-to-noise ratio. Fewer insertions were carried by abundant cord blood beta clonotypes, a similar but weaker trend appeared in young adult naive repertoires, and no such trend appeared in memory repertoires.

Receptors were amplified or captured by 5' RACE. The sequencer listed for this sample is Illumina HiSeq 2000. A universal primer binding site was added through template switching, and the final cDNA carried a unique molecular identifier so that TCR cDNA molecules could be counted accurately. First-strand cDNA for TCR alpha and beta chains was synthesized from specific primers in the conserved constant-segment region. Each cDNA library was double barcoded, with a SMART-Mk sample barcode plus Illumina barcodes, to control for contamination. Two successive PCR steps introduced TruSeq adapter sequences along with Illumina sample barcodes. TCR alpha and beta cDNA libraries were sequenced on the Illumina HiSeq platform with custom primers. As for the authors' bioinformatics: Raw reads were processed with MiGEC to extract unique molecular identifiers, and MiXCR was used to determine CDR3 positions. For each individual, recombination models were inferred using an EM algorithm with the repgenHMM and IGoR tools. The analysis of shared clonotypes was done with the tcR package in R, with sharing normalized by the product of cloneset sizes. To study raw recombination without the effects of thymic and clonal selection, out-of-frame nonproductive sequences were analyzed. In-frame beta chains were kept once TCRdb had trimmed the public reads at Q25 with fastp and called clones with MiXCR. A single entry per CDR3 protein holds the most common genes and DNA from its merged rows. None of the V and J calls come from the authors' own analysis; TCRdb made them. Here the sample has about 520,000 distinct CDR3 sequences; less than 25% occur a single time. The top ten clones comprise around 0.91% of the sample.

Note on this clonotype: This receptor's antigen is unknown. It has no much larger one-base neighbor in the sample; base qualities were not kept.

This same sample was also taken into another study, of T cells expressing NK-cell markers. Per that second paper: Eight or nine donors provided sorted CD3+CD56+NKG2C+, CD3+CD56+NKG2C- and CD3+CD56-NKG2C+ T-cell subsets, whose TCR beta-chain repertoires were profiled. Among the eight sequenced donors, seven were HCMV-seropositive and one was HCMV-seronegative. In several experiments an anti-gammadeltaTCR antibody was added to restrict sorting to alphabetaTCR-expressing T cells. For more than 5 donors, the dominant CD3+CD56+NKG2C+ clonotypes were among the top 10 CD8+ clonotypes and accounted for about 1.0-8% of CD8+ T cells. Those dominant clonotypes were again the most abundant among CD3+CD56-NKG2C+ cells in a handful of donors, at about 28.3-60.1%. It remained unclear whether the expanded NKG2C-expressing T cell clones were specific for HCMV antigens. All eight donors whose samples were sequenced were randomly selected healthy volunteers, three of them men and five women. HCMV serostatus was determined by detecting HCMV-specific IgG in serum with a commercial ELISA kit. MIGEC was used to demultiplex reads and group reads by UMI, and MiTCR was used to assemble and quantify clonotypes. To remove erroneous sequences, TCR cDNA sequences were retained only when supported by two or more reads. Downstream repertoire analysis used the tcR package, and clonotypes were matched across fractions by CDR3 nucleotide sequence plus V segment. VDJmatch was used to annotate antigen specificity against VDJdb, with one amino acid substitution allowed in CDR3.

The sample comprised CD4+ T cells sorted from blood. The TCR sequence derives from a woman between 18 and 29 years old in good health.

The nucleotides read TGTGCCAGCTCACCGTCGTACGGCTCGGGAAACACCATATATTTT. Its amino acids are CASSPSYGSGNTIYF. This receptor chain uses TRBV18 and TRBJ1-3, with the D segment identity uncertain. The junction shows trimming of 3 bases on V and 4 bases on J, plus 13 bases between the germline ends. CDR1 KGHSH and CDR2 LQKENI are derived from the germline V gene. There are 15 amino acids in the CDR3, from cysteine to phenylalanine inclusive. Here the CDR3 DNA is all that survives: 45 bases in frame from base 1.